The 8 T cell receptor beta chains below were found in one sample sequenced in a study of blood T cell repertoires in COVID-19. Repertoires were generated with immunoSEQ multiplex PCR, while TCRdb's copy carries only in-frame clones and drops some. The sample lists around 320,000 clones, 88% occurring once. Sequencing was performed on peripheral blood. These receptors all stem from a woman younger than 45 who had recovered from COVID-19.

J is TRBJ2-3 and V is TRBV5-1; D not resolved. From germline, CDR1 is SGHRS and CDR2 YFSETQ. Trimming pared 0 bases from V and 2 bases from J, leaving 13 bases between. This CDR3 is built from 16 residues. CDR3 loop: CASSLAGTSHTDTQYF. For the CDR3, the DNA is TGCGCCAGCAGCTTGGCCGGTACGTCCCACACAGATACGCAGTATTTT.

The V call is TRBV7-9, the J call TRBJ1-1, with a possible D match to TRBD1 (5 bases). The length of the CDR3 is 16 residues. Trimming left V 1 base short and J 4 bases short, with 16 bases between. Germline V CDR1 and CDR2: SEHNR, FQNEAQ (reference sequence). Here the CDR3 reads CASSLELRGTTTEAFF. The CDR3 DNA sequence: TGTGCCAGCAGCTTAGAATTAAGGGGTACCACCACTGAAGCTTTCTTT.

V usage is TRBV28 and J usage is TRBJ1-2; the match to TRBD1 covers 7 bases. CDR1 and CDR2 from the germline V gene are MDHEN and SYDVKM. The CDR3 contains 15 residues. Trimming cost V 3 bases and J 4 bases; bases outside gene matches: 8. The CDR3 nucleotides read TGTGCCAGCAGTTTCGGGACAGAGGGAGGCTATGGCTACACCTTC. Its protein product is CASSFGTEGGYGYTF.

The CDR3 nucleotides read TGTGCCAGCAGCTTCGTAACAGGGGGCAAACGGGATTCCCAGTACTTC. Translating it yields CASSFVTGGKRDSQYF. The chain joins TRBV7-9 to TRBJ2-5; 9 nucleotides line up with TRBD1. Trimming at V came to 3 bases and at J to 9 bases, leaving 14 bases not matched to a gene. There are 16 residues in the CDR3. Germline loops: CDR1 SEHNR, CDR2 FQNEAQ (reference sequence). Full variable domain (missing parts from reference TRBV7-9 and TRBJ2-5): DTGVSQNPRHKITKRGQNVTFRCDPISEHNRLYWYRQTLGQGPEFLTYFQNEAQLEKSRLLSDRFSAERPKGSFSTLEIQRTEQGDSAMYLCASSFVTGGKRDSQYFGPGTRLLVL.

The chain recombines TRBV5-1 with TRBJ2-5; 7 bases fit TRBD2. Germline V gene data show CDR1 as SGHRS and CDR2 as YFSETQ. This CDR3 spans 13 amino acids. V trimming: 2 bases; J trimming: 4 bases; junction bases outside the gene matches: 2. CDR3 protein: CASSFGLGETQYF. CDR3 DNA: TGCGCCAGCAGCTTCGGACTAGGAGAGACCCAGTACTTC.

The V and J genes are TRBV28 and TRBJ1-5; weak D call: TRBD1 (5 bases). V was pared by 4 bases and J by 1 base, with 17 bases between. This CDR3 is built from 17 residues. Germline loops: CDR1 MDHEN, CDR2 SYDVKM. CDR3 coding DNA: TGTGCCAGCAGTTCAACAACAGGATATATGAGCAATCAGCCCCAGCATTTT. Amino acid sequence: CASSSTTGYMSNQPQHF. Supplemented by reference TRBV28 and TRBJ1-5, the full variable domain reads DVKVTQSSRYLVKRTGEKVFLECVQDMDHENMFWYRQDPGLGLRLIYFSYDVKMKEKGDIPEGYSVSREKKERFSLILESASTNQTSMYLCASSSTTGYMSNQPQHFGDGTRLSIL.

Concerning this clone itself: Within the sample, other DNA sequences also encode this same CDR3. The DNA of the CDR3 is TGTGCCAGCAGTGAAGGTTCGGGGGGCTATGGCTACACCTTC. Translating it yields CASSEGSGGYGYTF. V is TRBV6-1 and J is TRBJ1-2; D is perhaps TRBD1 (5 bases). The CDR3 loop spans 14 amino acids. Germline lookup yields CDR1 MNHNS and CDR2 SASEGT. The V end lost 1 base, the J end lost 4 bases, and 10 bases lay between the germline ends.

V gene TRBV12-3 or TRBV12-4 combines with J gene TRBJ1-1; D is unclear. The length of the CDR3 is 12 residues. V lost 3 bases, J lost 6 bases, and 8 bases lay in between. The CDR3 loop reads CASSFTGAEAFF. CDR3 DNA: TGTGCCAGCAGTTTTACCGGGGCTGAAGCTTTCTTT.